This entry lists 20 T cell receptor beta chains sequenced from one sample in a study of metastatic and nonmetastatic thyroid tumors. Each patient went into thyroid surgery without having received any treatment. TCRdb re-analyzed the PCR reads through MiXCR. The data show some 86,000 clones, around 13% seen once. The source material was tumor tissue. These receptors originate from a female donor with papillary thyroid cancer or a benign thyroid nodule (not recorded which). Some clones in this sample may be carry-over from other donors' samples.

This clone was picked up a small number of times. This may arise from a read error, as a much more abundant clone is one base away. V gene TRBV2 combines with J gene TRBJ1-2, with D uncertain. Germline CDR1 SNHLY, CDR2 FYNNEI. V shed 0 bases and J shed 4 bases, with 12 bases lying between them. The CDR3 contains 15 residues. CDR3 nucleotide sequence: TGTGCCAGCAGTGAAGCGGTCCAGTGCGTCTATGGCTACACCTTC. Amino acids: CASSEAVQCVYGYTF. Full variable domain (missing parts from reference TRBV2 and TRBJ1-2): EPEVTQTPSHQVTQMGQEVILRCVPISNHLYFYWYRQILGQKVEFLVSFYNNEISEKSEIFDDQFSVERPDGSNFTLKIRSTKLEDSAMYFCASSEAVQCVYGYTFGSGTRLTVV.

This clone was recorded at least ten times. This chain links TRBV4-1 with TRBJ2-7; tentative D call: TRBD1 (5 bases). This CDR3 is 16 amino acids long. V was trimmed by 0 bases and J by 3 bases, leaving 15 bases between them. Germline loops: CDR1 MGHRA, CDR2 YSYEKL. The DNA for the CDR3 is TGCGCCAGCAGCCAAGAAGGGGTAGTTAAATTCTACGAGCAGTACTTC. Its translation is CASSQEGVVKFYEQYF.

A word on this clone: Possible read error: a much larger clone is one base away. The chain couples TRBV6-1 to TRBJ1-4; 7 bases match TRBD1. Germline V gene sequence: CDR1 MNHNS, CDR2 SASEGT. This CDR3 contains 16 residues. The V gene end was trimmed by 0 bases and the J gene end by 7 bases; junction bases not matched to a gene: 8. Here the CDR3 reads CASSEARDSGVEKLFF. CDR3 DNA: TGTGCCAGCAGTGAAGCGCGGGACAGTGGAGTTGAAAAACTGTTTTTT.

This clone was seen only a few times. Since a much larger clone is just one base distant, this may be a read error. This CDR3 is also generated by other DNA sequences in the sample. This chain joins TRBV28 and TRBJ1-4; TRBD1 aligns across 9 bases. The CDR3 runs 14 residues. Germline V gene sequence: CDR1 MDHEN, CDR2 SYDVKM. CDR3 amino acids: CATRRRQGVEKLFF. CDR3 bases: TGTGCCACGAGGAGGAGACAGGGGGTCGAAAAACTTTTTTTT.

This clone was seen at least ten times. The rearrangement uses TRBV5-1 and TRBJ2-1; the D call may be TRBD1 or TRBD2 (5 bases each). Between the trimmed V and J ends, which lost 2 bases and 7 bases, there was a span of 7 bases. The CDR3 is made up of 12 amino acids. Germline CDR1 reads SGHRS; CDR2 reads YFSETQ. The CDR3 region has the DNA TGCGCCAGCAGCTTAGAGGGGAATGAGCAGTTCTTC. This sequence encodes CASSLEGNEQFF.

Concerning this clone itself: Given a much more abundant clone one base away, this may be a read error. Within the sample, other DNA sequences also encode this same CDR3. This chain uses TRBV6-1 with TRBJ1-2; TRBD1 matches 7 bases. Looked up from germline, CDR1 is MNHNS and CDR2 is SASEGT. This CDR3 contains 14 residues. CDR3 nucleotide sequence: TGTGCCAGCAACAAGGGGGCAGCCGACTATGGCTACACATTC. Translating gives CASNKGAADYGYTF.

In regard to this clone: Given a much more abundant clone one base away, this may be a read error. This rearrangement joins TRBV16 to TRBJ2-7; no clear D. Germline CDR1 reads KGHSY; CDR2 reads FQNENV. Trimming removed 1 base at V and 2 bases at J, with 9 bases between. The CDR3 spans 14 residues. The CDR3 region is CASSQFRTTYEQYF. The CDR3 DNA reads as TGTGCCAGCAGCCAATTTCGGACGACCTACGAGCAGTACTTC.

The chain is built from TRBV12-3 or TRBV12-4 and TRBJ1-2, with D maybe TRBD1 (5 bases). This CDR3 has 12 residues. The V gene lost 3 bases and the J gene lost 6 bases, with 8 bases spanning the gap. CDR3 amino acids: CASSFGGDGYTF. Here the CDR3 DNA reads TGTGCCAGCAGTTTCGGGGGTGATGGCTACACCTTC.

In its sample, this clone was seen many times. The chain joins TRBV11-2 to TRBJ2-3; no firm D call. Germline V gene sequence: CDR1 SGHAT, CDR2 FQNNGV. The CDR3 has 12 amino acids. The V end lost 5 bases, the J end lost 0 bases, and 3 bases lay between the germline ends. The CDR3 here is CASSDSTDTQYF. The CDR3 DNA reads as TGTGCCAGCAGCGACAGCACAGATACGCAGTATTTT.

This clone has just a few counts. A junction boundary mismatches the germline segment, possibly from a read error. V and J are TRBV3-1 and TRBJ1-2, with 11 bases aligning to TRBD1. This CDR3 has 17 residues. The germline CDR1 and CDR2 sequences are LGHDT and YNNKEL (reference sequence). The DNA of the CDR3 is TGTGCCAGCAGCCAAGAGCCCGGACAGGGGGCCTTCTATGGCTGCACCTTC. It encodes CASSQEPGQGAFYGCTF.

Turning to this clone: A much more abundant neighbour one base away suggests this may be a read error. The rearrangement links TRBV15 to TRBJ2-1; a weak D match, TRBD2 (6 bases). There are 20 residues in the CDR3. CDR1 is LNHNV and CDR2 is YYDKDF in the germline V gene (reference sequence). Trimming removed 0 bases at V and 5 bases at J, with 26 bases between. The CDR3 loop reads CATSRDWALRLAESNNEQFF. CDR3 coding DNA: TGTGCCACCAGCAGAGATTGGGCCCTCCGGTTAGCGGAATCAAACAATGAGCAGTTCTTC.

The genes are TRBV5-1 and TRBJ1-5, with a possible D match to TRBD1 (6 bases). Germline assignment: CDR1 SGHRS and CDR2 YFSETQ. The CDR3 totals 14 residues. Trimming left V 0 bases short and J 5 bases short, with 9 bases between. The CDR3 DNA sequence: TGCGCCAGCAGCTTGGGGGACATTGATCAGCCCCAGCATTTT. It is translated as CASSLGDIDQPQHF.

This clone was observed at least ten times. This rearrangement joins TRBV5-1 to TRBJ1-6; 7 nucleotides agree with TRBD1. Germline CDR1 reads SGHRS; CDR2 reads YFSETQ. The CDR3 runs 14 residues. Trimming took 2 bases from V and 6 from J; bases not matched to a gene: 2. Written as DNA, the CDR3 is TGCGCCAGCAGCTTCGGGACAGTTAATTCACCCCTCCACTTT. Amino acid sequence: CASSFGTVNSPLHF. Variable domain in full (rest from reference TRBV5-1 and TRBJ1-6): KAGVTQTPRYLIKTRGQQVTLSCSPISGHRSVSWYQQTPGQGLQFLFEYFSETQRNKGNFPGRFSGRQFSNSRSEMNVSTLELGDSALYLCASSFGTVNSPLHFGNGTRLTVT.

This clone has at least ten counts. This rearrangement joins TRBV5-4 to TRBJ2-6; D not certain. CDR1 and CDR2 from the germline V gene are SGHNT and YYREEE (reference sequence). Trimming took off 1 base at V and 1 base at J, with 6 bases between the two ends. This CDR3 is built from 15 residues. The DNA of the CDR3 is TGTGCCAGCAGCTTGCGAGGTTCTGGGGCCAACGTCCTGACTTTC. It codes for CASSLRGSGANVLTF.

This clone was picked up many times. V gene TRBV5-1 combines with J gene TRBJ2-2, with D tentatively TRBD1 (5 bases). V dropped 2 bases and J dropped 1 base, with 15 bases sitting between them. Germline CDR1 and CDR2: SGHRS and YFSETQ. This CDR3 spans 17 amino acids. This CDR3 reads CASSLAGSQVNTGELFF. The CDR3, as DNA: TGCGCCAGCAGCTTAGCAGGGTCCCAAGTGAACACCGGGGAGCTGTTTTTT.

Concerning this clone: Just one base apart from a much larger clone, this may be a read error. The chain has TRBV9 and TRBJ2-5; 7 positions agree with TRBD1. This CDR3 spans 14 amino acids. Germline V gives CDR1 SGDLS, CDR2 YYNGEE. The V segment lost 3 bases and the J segment 4 bases; nucleotides outside the gene matches: 6. The CDR3 DNA reads TGTGCCAGCAGCGAATCGACAGGGTCAGAGACCCAGTACTTC. Amino acid sequence: CASSESTGSETQYF.

This chain connects TRBV2 to TRBJ2-2, with 8 nucleotides matching TRBD1. The CDR3 length is 21 residues. CDR1 SNHLY and CDR2 FYNNEI come from the germline V gene. Unmatched junction bases numbered 18, after V lost 2 bases and J lost 1 base. DNA of the CDR3: TGTGCCAGCAGTGAACACCTGGGTGCAAACAGGGGGAGAGGGAACACCGGGGAGCTGTTTTTT. Protein product: CASSEHLGANRGRGNTGELFF.

Many counts were recorded for this clone. This sequence joins TRBV6-1 and TRBJ2-7, with D possibly being TRBD2 (6 bases). CDR1 MNHNS and CDR2 SASEGT come from the germline V gene. Trimming shortened V by 7 bases and J by 3 bases, and 19 bases separated the two germline ends. The CDR3 consists of 15 residues. The CDR3 protein is CASIDFPGGDYEQYF. In DNA form, the CDR3 reads TGTGCCAGCATAGATTTTCCCGGGGGAGACTACGAGCAGTACTTC.

Concerning this clone itself: An end of the junction does not agree with germline; a read error may underlie this. The genes are TRBV20-1 and TRBJ2-4; D remains unclear. The germline V gene encodes CDR1 DFQATT and CDR2 SNEGSKA (reference sequence). This CDR3 has 12 amino acids. The CDR3 reads CSARGGLNIHYF. CDR3 bases: TGCAGTGCTAGAGGAGGCCTTAACATTCATTACTTC.

This clone was seen repeatedly, ten times or more. This chain joins TRBV12-3 or TRBV12-4 and TRBJ2-7; 8 nucleotides match TRBD2. The J segment lost 2 bases and the V segment lost 7 bases, leaving 7 bases of the junction unmatched. The CDR3 has 14 residues. CDR3 sequence: CASMQREGPYEQYF. In DNA, the CDR3 is TGTGCCAGCATGCAACGGGAGGGACCCTACGAGCAGTACTTC.